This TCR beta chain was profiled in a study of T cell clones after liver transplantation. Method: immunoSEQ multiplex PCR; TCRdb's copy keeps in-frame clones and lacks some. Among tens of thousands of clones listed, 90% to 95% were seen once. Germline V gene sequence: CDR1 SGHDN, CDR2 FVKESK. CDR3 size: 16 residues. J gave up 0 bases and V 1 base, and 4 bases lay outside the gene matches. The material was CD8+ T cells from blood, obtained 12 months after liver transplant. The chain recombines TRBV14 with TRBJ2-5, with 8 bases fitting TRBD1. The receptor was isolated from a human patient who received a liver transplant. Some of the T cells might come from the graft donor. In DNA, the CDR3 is TGTGCCAGCAGCCAAGGCCGGGACAGGTACCAAGAGACCCAGTACTTC. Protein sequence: CASSQGRDRYQETQYF.